This TCR beta chain was observed in a study of blood T cells in healthy people across ages. Whole-study findings and limits: One million T cells yielded diversity estimates that were considered underestimates.

In its sample, this clonotype was seen a few times. What it binds is unknown. With 5 bases clipped from V and 7 bases from J, the junction kept 10 bases outside the gene matches. CDR1 and CDR2 (germline): MNHEY, SVGAGI. The CDR3 is 16 amino acids. Each of the donors had ten milliliters of peripheral blood drawn into EDTA-treated Vacutainer tubes. Primed by a sample-barcoded 5' primer and a J-beta primer mix, a second PCR proceeded for about 6 to 12 cycles. From the 5' RACE reads, TCRdb called clonotypes with MiXCR, one entry per CDR3 protein. The data hold hundreds of thousands of distinct CDR3 sequences, with around 45% observed a single time.

Input material: blood. This chain connects TRBV6-5 to TRBJ1-4, with TRBD1 matching over 10 bases. The receptor comes from a man aged 60-69 years in good health. The CDR3 bases are TGTGCCAGCAGTCCCGAAGATGGGACAGGGGTTGAAAAACTGTTTTTT. This encodes CASSPEDGTGVEKLFF.